Listed below are T cell receptor beta chains from one sample, sequenced in a study of OX40 agonist ivuxolimab in advanced cancers. Generated by immunoSEQ multiplex PCR, the TCRdb table keeps only in-frame clones and is missing some. In the table there are about 47,000 clones, approximately 83% of which are singletons. The sequencing used CD4+ or CD8+ T cells sorted from blood, collected in a trial of the OX40 agonist ivuxolimab. The receptors shown here come from an adult with an advanced solid tumor such as melanoma, head and neck, liver or kidney cancer. The CDR3 runs from the conserved cysteine through the conserved F or W. The D gene is left open where the match is weak. Only part of the rows carry a size: once, few, many, or a class if the clone is expanded.

abundance: .
j_gene: TRBJ1-4
v_gene: TRBV19
d_gene: .
CDR3nt: TGTGCCAGTAGAACAGGAGCTGCAACTAATGAAAAACTGTTTTTT
CDR3aa: CASRTGAATNEKLFF

abundance: .
j_gene: TRBJ2-5
v_gene: TRBV4-2
d_gene: TRBD1
CDR3nt: TGTGCCAGCAGCCAAGAGACAGGGCTCTGGGAGACCCAGTACTTC
CDR3aa: CASSQETGLWETQYF

abundance: .
j_gene: TRBJ2-2
v_gene: TRBV25-1
d_gene: .
CDR3nt: TGTGCCAGCGGGGACGGGACCGGGGAGCTGTTTTTT
CDR3aa: CASGDGTGELFF

abundance: .
j_gene: TRBJ2-3
v_gene: TRBV2
d_gene: .
CDR3nt: TGTGCCAGCAGTGCAGGGGACACAGATACGCAGTATTTT
CDR3aa: CASSAGDTDTQYF

abundance: .
j_gene: TRBJ2-2
v_gene: TRBV11-2
d_gene: .
CDR3nt: TGTGCCAGCAGCTCAGGGATGAACACCGGGGAGCTGTTTTTT
CDR3aa: CASSSGMNTGELFF

abundance: .
j_gene: TRBJ1-6
v_gene: TRBV5-4
d_gene: .
CDR3nt: TGTGCCAGCAGCCAGGGCGGTCCGAGCTCCTATAATTCACCCCTCCACTTT
CDR3aa: CASSQGGPSSYNSPLHF

abundance: .
j_gene: TRBJ2-7
v_gene: TRBV30
d_gene: .
CDR3nt: TGTGCCTGCAGCGGATCCTACGAGCAGTACTTC
CDR3aa: CACSGSYEQYF

abundance: .
j_gene: TRBJ1-5
v_gene: TRBV9
d_gene: .
CDR3nt: TGTGCCAGCAGCGTAGCCGAGGGTGGGCCCCAGCATTTT
CDR3aa: CASSVAEGGPQHF

abundance: .
j_gene: TRBJ2-5
v_gene: TRBV5-4
d_gene: .
CDR3nt: TGTGCCAGCAGCAACCAGGGTTGGCAGACCCAGTACTTC
CDR3aa: CASSNQGWQTQYF

abundance: .
j_gene: TRBJ2-1
v_gene: TRBV5-4
d_gene: .
CDR3nt: TGTGCCAGCAGCTTGGGGAAGCAGCAGCACAATGAGCAGTTCTTC
CDR3aa: CASSLGKQQHNEQFF

abundance: .
j_gene: TRBJ1-5
v_gene: TRBV10-3
d_gene: .
CDR3nt: TGTGCCATCAGTGATATTCGAGGGGGTGGCAATCAGCCCCAGCATTTT
CDR3aa: CAISDIRGGGNQPQHF

abundance: once
j_gene: TRBJ2-7
v_gene: TRBV19
d_gene: .
CDR3nt: TGTGCCAGTAGTATTAAGGGCCGGACCTACGAGCAGTACTTC
CDR3aa: CASSIKGRTYEQYF

abundance: .
j_gene: TRBJ2-5
v_gene: TRBV5-1
d_gene: .
CDR3nt: TGCGCCAGCAGCTTGGTTGCAGGGAGGGAGACCCAGTACTTC
CDR3aa: CASSLVAGRETQYF

abundance: few
j_gene: TRBJ1-2
v_gene: TRBV2
d_gene: .
CDR3nt: TGTGCCAGCAGTGAAGCGGCCCAACCAGGCTATGGCTACACCTTC
CDR3aa: CASSEAAQPGYGYTF

abundance: .
j_gene: TRBJ2-3
v_gene: TRBV5-4
d_gene: .
CDR3nt: TGTGCCGGCGGGACGCCGAGCACAGATACGCAGTATTTT
CDR3aa: CAGGTPSTDTQYF

abundance: .
j_gene: TRBJ1-5
v_gene: TRBV7-3
d_gene: TRBD1
CDR3nt: TGTGCCAGCAGCTTCCCCGACAGGGGCGACGGCAATCAGCCCCAGCATTTT
CDR3aa: CASSFPDRGDGNQPQHF

abundance: .
j_gene: TRBJ1-4
v_gene: TRBV6-5
d_gene: .
CDR3nt: TGTGCCAGCAGCCCCATCGGGAGGGATAATGAAAAACTGTTTTTT
CDR3aa: CASSPIGRDNEKLFF

abundance: few
j_gene: TRBJ2-2
v_gene: TRBV9
d_gene: TRBD1
CDR3nt: TGTGCCAGCAGCCCCACGGGACAGATAAACACCGGGGAGCTGTTTTTT
CDR3aa: CASSPTGQINTGELFF

abundance: .
j_gene: TRBJ2-7
v_gene: TRBV7-3
d_gene: .
CDR3nt: TGTGCCAGCAGCTTAATGGCAGGGGACTCCTACGAGCAGTACTTC
CDR3aa: CASSLMAGDSYEQYF

abundance: .
j_gene: TRBJ2-5
v_gene: TRBV9
d_gene: TRBD2
CDR3nt: TGTGCCAGCAGCGTAGGGAGGACTAGCGGGCCCGGGGAGACCCAGTACTTC
CDR3aa: CASSVGRTSGPGETQYF

abundance: .
j_gene: TRBJ2-7
v_gene: TRBV4-1
d_gene: TRBD1
CDR3nt: TGCGCCAGCAGCCAGGGACAGTTCTCCTACGAGCAGTACTTC
CDR3aa: CASSQGQFSYEQYF

abundance: few
j_gene: TRBJ1-6
v_gene: TRBV10-3
d_gene: TRBD1
CDR3nt: TGTGCCACCGCACAGGGGAAAAAGAGTTCACCCCTCCACTTT
CDR3aa: CATAQGKKSSPLHF

abundance: .
j_gene: TRBJ1-4
v_gene: TRBV6-1
d_gene: TRBD1
CDR3nt: TGTGCCAGCAGTTTGATGACAGGGGACGAAAAACTGTTTTTT
CDR3aa: CASSLMTGDEKLFF

abundance: .
j_gene: TRBJ2-7
v_gene: TRBV2
d_gene: .
CDR3nt: TGTGCCAGCAGTGGACACTACGAGCAGTACTTC
CDR3aa: CASSGHYEQYF

abundance: .
j_gene: TRBJ2-5
v_gene: TRBV6-1
d_gene: .
CDR3nt: TGTGCCAGCAGTGAAGCCGGCGGGACCCAAGAGACCCAGTACTTC
CDR3aa: CASSEAGGTQETQYF

abundance: .
j_gene: TRBJ2-7
v_gene: TRBV19
d_gene: TRBD1
CDR3nt: TGTGCCAGTAGTATGGCCGGGACAGGGCCCTACGAGCAGTACTTC
CDR3aa: CASSMAGTGPYEQYF

abundance: .
j_gene: TRBJ2-7
v_gene: TRBV9
d_gene: .
CDR3nt: TGTGCCAGCAGCCCACAGGGCTACGAGCAGTACTTC
CDR3aa: CASSPQGYEQYF

abundance: .
j_gene: TRBJ2-7
v_gene: TRBV13
d_gene: TRBD2
CDR3nt: TGTGCCAGCAGTGAAGCGGGACTAGCCCCCTCCGAGCAGTACTTC
CDR3aa: CASSEAGLAPSEQYF

abundance: .
j_gene: TRBJ2-7
v_gene: TRBV19
d_gene: TRBD1
CDR3nt: TGTGCCAGTAGTAACTCCGGGACAGGGGGCTACGAGCAGTACTTC
CDR3aa: CASSNSGTGGYEQYF

abundance: .
j_gene: TRBJ2-3
v_gene: TRBV19
d_gene: .
CDR3nt: TGTGCCAGTAGTTCCGGGCTGGATACGCAGTATTTT
CDR3aa: CASSSGLDTQYF

abundance: .
j_gene: TRBJ2-1
v_gene: TRBV10-2
d_gene: TRBD2
CDR3nt: TGCGCCAGCAGTACCCCTCCTGCGGGGGTAGCTGAGCAGTTCTTC
CDR3aa: CASSTPPAGVAEQFF

abundance: once
j_gene: TRBJ2-7
v_gene: TRBV5-1
d_gene: TRBD1
CDR3nt: TGCGCCAGCAGCTTAACAGGGGGCGAATACGAGCAGTACTTC
CDR3aa: CASSLTGGEYEQYF

abundance: .
j_gene: TRBJ2-3
v_gene: TRBV6-4
d_gene: TRBD2
CDR3nt: TGTGCCAGCAACCATAGCGGGGGGGCAGGGAGAGATACGCAGTATTTT
CDR3aa: CASNHSGGAGRDTQYF

abundance: .
j_gene: TRBJ2-1
v_gene: TRBV7-9
d_gene: .
CDR3nt: TGTGCCAGCAGCTCCCCTCGCCGGGGGATAGTATCCTACAATGAGCAGTTCTTC
CDR3aa: CASSSPRRGIVSYNEQFF

abundance: .
j_gene: TRBJ1-2
v_gene: TRBV29-1
d_gene: .
CDR3nt: TGCAGCGTTGAGAAACAGGCCTATGGCTACACCTTC
CDR3aa: CSVEKQAYGYTF

abundance: .
j_gene: TRBJ2-7
v_gene: TRBV5-1
d_gene: TRBD2
CDR3nt: TGCGCCAGCAGCTTAGTCGGGGGGGGTTCCTACGAGCAGTACTTC
CDR3aa: CASSLVGGGSYEQYF

abundance: .
j_gene: TRBJ2-7
v_gene: TRBV30
d_gene: .
CDR3nt: TGTGCCTGTATTGCGGGAACATCCTACGAGCAGTACTTC
CDR3aa: CACIAGTSYEQYF

abundance: .
j_gene: TRBJ1-5
v_gene: TRBV19
d_gene: .
CDR3nt: TGTGCCAGTAGTACTCCCTCATTGGGCAATCAGCCCCAGCATTTT
CDR3aa: CASSTPSLGNQPQHF

abundance: .
j_gene: TRBJ1-5
v_gene: TRBV11-2
d_gene: .
CDR3nt: TGTGCCAGCAGCCAAGTGTTTCTGGACGGACCTAATCAGCCCCAGCATTTT
CDR3aa: CASSQVFLDGPNQPQHF

abundance: .
j_gene: TRBJ2-7
v_gene: TRBV6-1
d_gene: TRBD2
CDR3nt: TGTGCCAGCAGTGGGTCCGTTTCGGGGGGTATCCAGCAGTACTTC
CDR3aa: CASSGSVSGGIQQYF

abundance: .
j_gene: TRBJ2-1
v_gene: TRBV19
d_gene: .
CDR3nt: TGTGCCAGTAGTATAGGGCCCATGAATGAGCAGTTCTTC
CDR3aa: CASSIGPMNEQFF